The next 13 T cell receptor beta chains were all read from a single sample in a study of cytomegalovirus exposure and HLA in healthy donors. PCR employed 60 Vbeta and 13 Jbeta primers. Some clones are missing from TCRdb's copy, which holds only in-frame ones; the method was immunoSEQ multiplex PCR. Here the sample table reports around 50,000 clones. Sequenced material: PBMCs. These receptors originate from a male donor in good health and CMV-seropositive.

CDR3 DNA: TGCGCCAGCAGCCCGTTGCAGGGGAATCAGCCCCAGCATTTT. Translating it yields CASSPLQGNQPQHF. The rearrangement uses TRBV4-1 and TRBJ1-5; the D gene is possibly TRBD1 (6 bases). V lost 4 bases and J lost 4, with 11 bases in between. From germline, CDR1 is MGHRA and CDR2 YSYEKL. This CDR3 is built from 14 residues.

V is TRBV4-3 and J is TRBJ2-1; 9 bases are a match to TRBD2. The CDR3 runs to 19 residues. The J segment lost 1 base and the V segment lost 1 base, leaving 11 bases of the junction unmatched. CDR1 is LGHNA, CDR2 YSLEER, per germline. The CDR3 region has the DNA TGCGCCAGCAGCCAAGTTGTTGGCGGGGGGGCTTCGTCCTACAATGAGCAGTTCTTC. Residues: CASSQVVGGGASSYNEQFF.

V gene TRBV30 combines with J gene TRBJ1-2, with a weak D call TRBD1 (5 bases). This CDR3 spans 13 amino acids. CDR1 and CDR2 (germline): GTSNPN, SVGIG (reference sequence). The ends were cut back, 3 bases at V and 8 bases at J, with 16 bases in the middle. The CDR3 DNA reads TGTGCCTGGAGCGGACAATCCCCTATAGGCTACACCTTC. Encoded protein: CAWSGQSPIGYTF.

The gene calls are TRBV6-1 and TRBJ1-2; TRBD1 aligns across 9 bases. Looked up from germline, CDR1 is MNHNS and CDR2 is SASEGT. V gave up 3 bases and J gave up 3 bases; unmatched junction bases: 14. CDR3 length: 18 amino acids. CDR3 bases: TGTGCCAGCAGTGAGTCGGGCGACGGGACAGGGACTCACTATGGCTACACCTTC. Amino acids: CASSESGDGTGTHYGYTF.

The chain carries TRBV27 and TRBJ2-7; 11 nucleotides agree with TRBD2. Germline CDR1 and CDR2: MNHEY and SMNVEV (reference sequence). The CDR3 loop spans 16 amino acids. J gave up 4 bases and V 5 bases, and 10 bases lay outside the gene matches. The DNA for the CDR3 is TGTGCCAGCAGTGGCCCCAGACTAGCGGGGAGGTACGAGCAGTACTTC. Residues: CASSGPRLAGRYEQYF.

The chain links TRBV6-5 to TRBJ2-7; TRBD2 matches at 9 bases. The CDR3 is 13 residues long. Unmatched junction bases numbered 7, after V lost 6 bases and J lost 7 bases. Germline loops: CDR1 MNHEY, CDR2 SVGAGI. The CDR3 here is CASSTGAGGEQYF. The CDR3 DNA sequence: TGTGCCAGCAGCACAGGGGCGGGAGGGGAGCAGTACTTC.

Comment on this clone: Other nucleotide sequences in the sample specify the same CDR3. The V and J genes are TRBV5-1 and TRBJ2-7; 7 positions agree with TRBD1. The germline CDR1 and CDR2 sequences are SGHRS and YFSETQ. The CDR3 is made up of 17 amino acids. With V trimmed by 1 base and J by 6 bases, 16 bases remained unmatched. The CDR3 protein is CASSLSARWGQSGEQYF. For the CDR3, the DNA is TGCGCCAGCAGCTTGTCGGCTCGATGGGGACAGTCGGGCGAGCAGTACTTC.

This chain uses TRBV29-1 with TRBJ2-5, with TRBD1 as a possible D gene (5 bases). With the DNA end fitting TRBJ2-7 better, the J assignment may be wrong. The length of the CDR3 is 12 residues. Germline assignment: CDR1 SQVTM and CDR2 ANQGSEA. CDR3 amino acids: CSVDAGPYEQYF. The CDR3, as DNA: TGCAGCGTTGATGCAGGGCCCTACGAGCAGTACTTC.

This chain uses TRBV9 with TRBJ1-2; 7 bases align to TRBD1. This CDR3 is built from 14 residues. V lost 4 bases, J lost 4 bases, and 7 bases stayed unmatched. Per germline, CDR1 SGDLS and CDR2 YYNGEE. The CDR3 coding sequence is TGTGCCAGCAGCACAATCGGGACAGCCTATGGCTACACCTTC. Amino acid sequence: CASSTIGTAYGYTF.

The CDR3 DNA reads TGTGCCAGCAGCTTGCAGGGACAGGGGAACACTGAAGCTTTCTTT. It codes for CASSLQGQGNTEAFF. This sequence joins TRBV7-2 and TRBJ1-1; 9 bases are shared with TRBD1. Germline CDR1 reads SGHTA; CDR2 reads FQGNSA. CDR3 length equals 15 residues. Unmatched junction bases numbered 3, after V lost 3 bases and J lost 1 base.

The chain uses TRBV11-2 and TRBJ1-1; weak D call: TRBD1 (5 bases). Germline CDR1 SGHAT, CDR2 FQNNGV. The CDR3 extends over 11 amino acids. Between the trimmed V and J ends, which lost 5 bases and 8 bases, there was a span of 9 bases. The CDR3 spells CASSPSGEAFF. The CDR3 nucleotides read TGTGCCAGCAGCCCCTCAGGGGAAGCTTTCTTT.

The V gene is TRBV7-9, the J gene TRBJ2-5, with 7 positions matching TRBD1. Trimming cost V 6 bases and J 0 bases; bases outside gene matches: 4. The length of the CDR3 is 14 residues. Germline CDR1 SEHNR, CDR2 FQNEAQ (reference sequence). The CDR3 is CASRRQGYQETQYF. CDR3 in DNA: TGTGCCAGCAGACGACAGGGCTACCAAGAGACCCAGTACTTC.

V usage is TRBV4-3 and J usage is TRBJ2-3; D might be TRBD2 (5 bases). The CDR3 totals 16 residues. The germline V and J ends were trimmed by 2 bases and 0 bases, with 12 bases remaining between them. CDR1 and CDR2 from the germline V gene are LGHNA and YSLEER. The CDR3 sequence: CASSQLSGPSTDTQYF. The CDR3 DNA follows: TGCGCCAGCAGCCAACTGAGCGGACCGAGCACAGATACGCAGTATTTT.